The source of this T cell receptor (beta chain) is a study of T cell responses to AZD1222 COVID-19 vaccine. Turning to this clone: Other DNA sequences in this specimen translate into the identical CDR3.

Assay used: immunoSEQ multiplex PCR; TCRdb lists only in-frame clones, some missing. Here the sample spans about 110,000 clones, 80% to 85% being singletons. The sequenced sample was peripheral blood, obtained on day 0 of AZD1222 vaccination. The sequence was obtained from an adult in good health.

The DNA of the CDR3 is TGTGCCAGCAGCTTTCAGGGGAATTCACCCCTCCACTTT. Protein sequence: CASSFQGNSPLHF. The chain is built from TRBV5-6 and TRBJ1-6; D perhaps matches TRBD1 (6 bases). The CDR3 length is 13 residues. Germline V gives CDR1 SGHDT, CDR2 YYEEEE. V was trimmed by 2 bases and J by 7 bases, leaving 7 bases between them.